One sample yielded the 27 T cell receptor beta chains listed below, sequenced in a study of T cells in Graves' hyperthyroidism and ophthalmopathy. The investigators amplified TCR beta CDR3 regions from RNA transcripts. In the first-round RT-PCR of the TCR CDR3, the HTBI primer set was used. TCRdb used MiXCR to reprocess the multiplex PCR reads, holding one entry per CDR3 protein. The sample contains 550,000 to 600,000 distinct CDR3 sequences, 15% to 20% of which appear only once. Sequencing was performed on blood. The source of these receptors is a woman between 18 and 29 years old with Graves' hyperthyroidism.

The sample holds a few counts of this clonotype. V and J are TRBV5-1 and TRBJ1-4; TRBD1 is a possible D gene (5 bases). Deletions cut 0 bases from V and 0 bases from J, with 9 bases between. CDR1 is SGHRS, CDR2 YFSETQ, per germline. The CDR3 contains 16 residues. The CDR3 sequence: CASSLGETATNEKLFF. The CDR3 DNA reads as TGCGCCAGCAGCTTGGGGGAGACAGCAACTAATGAAAAACTGTTTTTT.

This clonotype was counted at least ten times. The gene calls are TRBV20-1 and TRBJ2-1; 9 bases are a match to TRBD2. Germline assignment: CDR1 DFQATT and CDR2 SNEGSKA (reference sequence). The junction had 18 bases not matched to a gene; V was cut back by 5 bases and J by 10 bases. The CDR3 is made up of 16 amino acids. The CDR3 region is CSAHPPAGGGAWEQFF. The CDR3 nucleotides read TGCAGTGCTCATCCTCCGGCTGGCGGGGGGGCTTGGGAGCAGTTCTTC.

The sample holds many counts of this clonotype. The chain recombines TRBV5-6 with TRBJ2-1; D is uncertain. Germline V lookup: CDR1 SGHDT, CDR2 YYEEEE. Deletions cut 0 bases from V and 3 bases from J, with 10 bases between. This CDR3 contains 15 residues. The CDR3 sequence is CASSLVAQYYNEQFF. The CDR3 nucleotides are TGTGCCAGCAGCTTGGTAGCTCAGTACTACAATGAGCAGTTCTTC.

This clonotype was detected only a few times. The rearrangement uses TRBV7-6 and TRBJ2-7; the match to TRBD2 covers 8 bases. CDR3 size: 16 residues. From germline, CDR1 is SGHVS and CDR2 FNYEAQ. V shed 1 base, J shed 7 bases, and the junction held 12 bases outside the gene matches. The CDR3 is CASSLVAGGSVGEQYF. CDR3 nucleotide sequence: TGTGCCAGCAGCTTAGTGGCGGGGGGATCGGTCGGGGAGCAGTACTTC.

V usage is TRBV5-1 and J usage is TRBJ2-1; possible D gene TRBD1, 7 bases. The CDR3 runs 16 residues. Trimming shortened V by 4 bases and J by 3 bases, and 17 bases separated the two germline ends. Germline-derived CDR1 and CDR2 are SGHRS and YFSETQ. The CDR3 is CASSIQGGSLYNEQFF. In DNA form, the CDR3 reads TGCGCCAGCAGCATTCAGGGGGGCAGTCTCTACAATGAGCAGTTCTTC.

This clonotype was observed many times. This chain connects TRBV7-2 to TRBJ2-7; TRBD2 agrees at 7 bases. V lost 5 bases to trimming and J lost 3 bases; unmatched junction nucleotides: 4. The CDR3 has 13 residues. In germline, CDR1 is SGHTA, CDR2 FQGNSA. The CDR3: CASSVPSGYEQYF. The CDR3, as DNA: TGTGCCAGCAGCGTCCCTAGCGGCTACGAGCAGTACTTC. The whole variable domain, remainder taken from reference TRBV7-2 and TRBJ2-7, is GAGVSQSPSNKVTEKGKDVELRCDPISGHTALYWYRQSLGQGLEFLIYFQGNSAPDKSGLPSDRFSAERTGGSVSTLTIQRTQQEDSAVYLCASSVPSGYEQYFGPGTRLTVT.

The table lists this clonotype with a count of one. CDR3 coding DNA: TGTGCCAGCAGCCCCGGGACTAGCGAGACGGGCGAGCAGTACTTC. It yields the protein CASSPGTSETGEQYF. J is TRBJ2-7 and V is TRBV7-3; 10 bases line up with TRBD2. Germline loops: CDR1 SGHTA, CDR2 FQGTGA. The CDR3 length is 15 residues. With 5 bases clipped from V and 6 bases from J, the junction kept 10 bases outside the gene matches. The full variable domain, completed using reference TRBV7-3 and TRBJ2-7, is GAGVSQTPSNKVTEKGKYVELRCDPISGHTALYWYRQSLGQGPEFLIYFQGTGAADDSGLPNDRFFAVRPEGSVSTLKIQRTERGDSAVYLCASSPGTSETGEQYFGPGTRLTVT.

The chain recombines TRBV24-1 with TRBJ1-5; a weak D match, TRBD1 (5 bases). CDR1 KGHDR and CDR2 SFDVKD come from the germline V gene. The CDR3 has 15 residues. With 4 bases removed from V and 1 base from J, the gap between germline ends came to 10 bases. The CDR3 protein is CATSEGGVSNQPQHF. CDR3 coding DNA: TGTGCCACCAGTGAGGGAGGGGTGAGCAATCAGCCCCAGCATTTT.

V gene TRBV5-1 combines with J gene TRBJ2-1, with 14 bases matching TRBD2. Germline V gives CDR1 SGHRS, CDR2 YFSETQ. The CDR3 totals 17 residues. V shed 4 bases, J shed 9 bases, and the junction held 12 bases outside the gene matches. CDR3 region: CASSTNRLAGGGVEQFF. The DNA for the CDR3 is TGCGCCAGCAGCACAAACCGACTAGCGGGGGGGGGCGTTGAGCAGTTCTTC.

This clonotype was seen ten or more times. J is TRBJ1-5 and V is TRBV5-1; 7 nucleotides line up with TRBD1. This CDR3 region has 18 residues. J gave up 1 base and V 2 bases, and 12 bases lay outside the gene matches. Germline CDR1 SGHRS, CDR2 YFSETQ. The CDR3 loop is CASSLNPRTGSSNQPQHF. The CDR3 region has the DNA TGCGCCAGCAGCTTAAATCCTCGGACAGGCTCCAGCAATCAGCCCCAGCATTTT.

In its sample, this clonotype was seen many times. J is TRBJ2-1 and V is TRBV7-2; possible D gene TRBD1, 6 bases. Germline assignment: CDR1 SGHTA and CDR2 FQGNSA. V was clipped by 1 base and J by 5 bases, with 12 bases between them. The CDR3 length is 15 residues. The CDR3 DNA reads TGTGCCAGCAGCTTAGAGGGGGTACCGGACAATGAGCAGTTCTTC. The encoded protein is CASSLEGVPDNEQFF.

This clonotype was seen more than once but under ten times. The V and J genes are TRBV12-3 or TRBV12-4 and TRBJ2-5, with D hard to call. V lost 6 bases and J 2 bases, leaving 13 bases between the germline ends. The CDR3 totals 14 residues. The CDR3 DNA reads as TGTGCCAGCAGCCTCCGACGGATTCAAGAGACCCAGTACTTC. Amino acids: CASSLRRIQETQYF.

The chain joins TRBV20-1 to TRBJ2-7, with 8 bases lining up with TRBD1. Germline CDR1 and CDR2: DFQATT and SNEGSKA (reference sequence). This CDR3 contains 13 residues. V was pared by 2 bases and J by 3 bases, with 3 bases of the junction left unmatched. The DNA of the CDR3 is TGCAGTGCTAGAATGGACAGGGACTACGAGCAGTACTTC. Translating it yields CSARMDRDYEQYF.

The chain combines TRBV20-1 with TRBJ2-3; D is possibly TRBD2 (6 bases). The germline V gene encodes CDR1 DFQATT and CDR2 SNEGSKA (reference sequence). The CDR3 runs 17 residues. Trimming cost V 1 base and J 2 bases, with 19 bases left between them. The CDR3 coding sequence is TGCAGTGCTAGAGTGGCGGGACGGGGGTTACCCACAGATACGCAGTATTTT. The encoded protein is CSARVAGRGLPTDTQYF.

J is TRBJ1-3 and V is TRBV5-1, with TRBD1 matching over 7 bases. J lost 0 bases, V lost 1 base, and 7 bases had no gene match. The length of the CDR3 is 17 residues. Germline assignment: CDR1 SGHRS and CDR2 YFSETQ. The CDR3 sequence: CASSLMTGRVSGNTIYF. CDR3 sequence (DNA): TGCGCCAGCAGCTTGATGACAGGGCGCGTCTCTGGAAACACCATATATTTT.

This clonotype appeared many times. The V call is TRBV7-2, the J call TRBJ2-7; the D is unclear. The CDR3 contains 13 residues. Germline CDR1 and CDR2: SGHTA and FQGNSA. The germline V and J ends were trimmed by 4 bases and 3 bases, with 10 bases remaining between them. The CDR3 region is CASSSQSGYEQYF. The CDR3 nucleotides read TGTGCCAGCAGCTCACAGTCAGGCTACGAGCAGTACTTC.

This clonotype was detected ten times or more. CDR3 loop: CASSRGGAARGEQYF. As DNA, the CDR3 is TGTGCCAGCAGCCGGGGAGGGGCGGCGAGGGGGGAGCAGTACTTC. The rearrangement links TRBV7-2 to TRBJ2-7; possible D gene TRBD2, 7 bases. Deletions cut 5 bases from V and 7 bases from J, with 21 bases between. The germline V gene has CDR1 SGHTA and CDR2 FQGNSA. The CDR3 has 15 amino acids.

The V call is TRBV5-4, the J call TRBJ2-3; D not certain. This CDR3 is 13 amino acids long. The germline CDR1 and CDR2 sequences are SGHNT and YYREEE (reference sequence). The ends were cut back, 4 bases at V and 6 bases at J, with 12 bases in the middle. CDR3 coding DNA: TGTGCCAGCAGCCACACAGAGGAGGATACGCAGTATTTT. Translating it yields CASSHTEEDTQYF.

This clonotype was seen more than once but under ten times. The J gene is TRBJ2-2, the V gene TRBV30, with a tentative D call TRBD1 (5 bases). The CDR3 totals 17 residues. The germline gives CDR1 GTSNPN, CDR2 SVGIG (reference sequence). The germline V and J ends were trimmed by 1 base and 2 bases, with 17 bases remaining between them. The CDR3 nucleotides read TGTGCCTGGAGTGGTGCCAGGGTGACCAGTAACACCGGGGAGCTGTTTTTT. It encodes CAWSGARVTSNTGELFF. Complete variable domain (other parts from reference TRBV30 and TRBJ2-2): SQTIHQWPATLVQPVGSPLSLECTVEGTSNPNLYWYRQAAGRGLQLLFYSVGIGQISSEVPQNLSASRPQDRQFILSSKKLLLSDSGFYLCAWSGARVTSNTGELFFGEGSRLTVL.

The gene calls are TRBV24-1 and TRBJ1-2; D possibly corresponds to TRBD1 (6 bases). This CDR3 is built from 13 residues. Per germline, CDR1 KGHDR and CDR2 SFDVKD. The V gene lost 3 bases and the J gene lost 6 bases, with 10 bases spanning the gap. Here the CDR3 reads CATSDANRDGYTF. Written as DNA, the CDR3 is TGTGCCACCAGTGATGCAAACAGGGATGGCTACACCTTC.

This clonotype was observed a few times. The rearrangement uses TRBV5-1 and TRBJ1-2; 7 bases agree with TRBD1. Germline V lookup: CDR1 SGHRS, CDR2 YFSETQ. The CDR3 sequence is 17 residues long. J was trimmed by 0 bases and V by 0 bases; bases with no gene match: 8. CDR3 residues: CASSLEARGSANYGYTF. In nucleotides, the CDR3 is TGCGCCAGCAGCTTGGAGGCCAGGGGGTCAGCTAACTATGGCTACACCTTC.

In its sample, this clonotype was seen many times. J is TRBJ2-7 and V is TRBV6-1; possibly TRBD1 or TRBD2 for D (6 bases each). Per germline, CDR1 MNHNS and CDR2 SASEGT. CDR3 length: 13 residues. Trimming shortened V by 4 bases and J by 5 bases, and 12 bases separated the two germline ends. CDR3 region: CASSATRGDEQYF. The CDR3 nucleotides are TGTGCCAGCAGTGCGACTAGGGGGGACGAGCAGTACTTC.

The rearrangement links TRBV6-4 to TRBJ2-1; 7 bases are a match to TRBD2. Germline values: CDR1 MRHNA, CDR2 SNTAGT. The CDR3 covers 15 residues. Unmatched junction bases numbered 5, after V lost 5 bases and J lost 1 base. CDR3: CASSRASGSYNEQFF. The CDR3 DNA is TGTGCCAGCAGTAGGGCTAGCGGTTCCTACAATGAGCAGTTCTTC.

This clonotype came up many times. The J gene is TRBJ2-7, the V gene TRBV7-2; D remains ambiguous. Trimming took 4 bases from V and 2 from J, leaving 12 bases between them. The CDR3 spans 14 residues. The germline gives CDR1 SGHTA, CDR2 FQGNSA. The CDR3, as DNA: TGTGCCAGCAGCTCCCGGACGGCTGCCTACGAGCAGTACTTC. Protein: CASSSRTAAYEQYF.

This clonotype was observed a handful of times. The CDR3 sequence: CASSSGRSRTSGRASYNEQFF. DNA for the CDR3: TGTGCCAGCAGTTCGGGGCGCTCCAGGACTAGCGGGAGGGCCTCTTACAATGAGCAGTTCTTC. The rearrangement joins TRBV12-3 or TRBV12-4 to TRBJ2-1, with 15 bases lining up with TRBD2. The CDR3 runs 21 residues. V was pared by 4 bases and J by 4 bases, with 17 bases of the junction left unmatched.

This clonotype was seen at least ten times. The chain joins TRBV7-9 to TRBJ2-1; 11 bases match TRBD2. Germline V gene sequence: CDR1 SEHNR, CDR2 FQNEAQ (reference sequence). The CDR3 is 17 residues long. V lost 4 bases and J lost 4; bases outside the gene matches: 9. The CDR3 DNA follows: TGTGCCAGCAGCTACGGCGGACTAGCGGGCCAATACAATGAGCAGTTCTTC. The encoded protein is CASSYGGLAGQYNEQFF.

This clonotype was seen repeatedly, ten times or more. The chain recombines TRBV20-1 with TRBJ2-5, with D maybe TRBD2 (6 bases). This CDR3 has 14 amino acids. The germline gives CDR1 DFQATT, CDR2 SNEGSKA (reference sequence). Trimming stripped 6 bases from V and 1 base from J, with 15 bases between. In nucleotides, the CDR3 is TGCAGTGCACGGGGAAGGAGGGGCCAAGAGACCCAGTACTTC. Amino acids: CSARGRRGQETQYF.